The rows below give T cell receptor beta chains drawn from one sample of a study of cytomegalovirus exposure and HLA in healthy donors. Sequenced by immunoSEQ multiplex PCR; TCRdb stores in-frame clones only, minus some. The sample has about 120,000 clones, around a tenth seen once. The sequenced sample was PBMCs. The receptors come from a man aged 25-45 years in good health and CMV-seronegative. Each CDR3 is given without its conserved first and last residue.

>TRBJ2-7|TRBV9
ASSIGGRQGYEQY
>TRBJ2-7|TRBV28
ASSPRYEQY
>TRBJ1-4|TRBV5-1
ASSPDRGLEKLF
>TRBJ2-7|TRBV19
ASSIDSSTGYEQY
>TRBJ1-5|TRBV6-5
ASSGDSYSNQPQH
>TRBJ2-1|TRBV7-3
ASSSSGTGREEQF
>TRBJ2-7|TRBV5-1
ASSLAGTGPYEQY
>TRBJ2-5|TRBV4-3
ASSQDLQGDETQY
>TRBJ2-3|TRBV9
ASSVDGLLTDTQY
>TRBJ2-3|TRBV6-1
ASSEIAGGTDTQY
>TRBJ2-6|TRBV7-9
ASSLEGTGANVLT
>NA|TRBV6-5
ASSYRDRPYEQY
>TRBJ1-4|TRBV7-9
ASSDLLGGPQGEKLF